The next 32 T cell receptor beta chains were all read from a single sample in a study of T cell clonality in common variable immunodeficiency. Measured with immunoSEQ multiplex PCR; TCRdb has only the in-frame clones, and not every one. The sample holds fewer than 55,000 clones, and no clone turns up only once. Sequences were obtained from peripheral blood mononuclear cells. The receptors were gathered from a person between 18 and 75 years old in good health.

This clone was recorded at least ten times. The observed sequence ends 3 residues before the CDR3 terminus, with the missing tail filled in from the germline J gene. The chain uses TRBV28 and TRBJ1-5, with 9 bases that match TRBD1. The germline V gene has CDR1 MDHEN and CDR2 SYDVKM. Losses at the gene ends were 11 bases for V and 4 bases for J; bases not matched to a gene: 6. The CDR3 covers 13 residues. CDR3 DNA, as far as it was read: TGTGCCGGACAGGGGATACGGAATCAGCCC. Translating gives CAGQGIRNQP. The CDR3 in its entirety is CAGQGIRNQPQHF.

This clone was counted ten times or more. The DNA ends 3 residues before the CDR3 does, and the rest of the CDR3 is filled in from the germline J gene. This chain joins TRBV5-1 and TRBJ1-2; the match to TRBD1 covers 7 bases. Germline V gene data show CDR1 as SGHRS and CDR2 as YFSETQ. V was clipped by 0 bases and J by 7 bases; unmatched bases: 3. CDR3 length: 13 amino acids. CDR3 in amino acids: CASSLEAGGGYTF. Incomplete CDR3 DNA: TGCGCCAGCAGCTTGGAGGCAGGGGGTGGC.

This clone was observed at least ten times. Coverage ceases 3 residues before the CDR3 finishes, and the germline J gene fills in the end. The rearrangement uses TRBV19 and TRBJ1-2, with D possibly matching TRBD1 (5 bases). The ends were cut back, 6 bases at V and 0 bases at J, with 17 bases in the middle. This CDR3 is 16 amino acids long. Germline V gene data show CDR1 as LNHDA and CDR2 as SQIVND (reference sequence). CDR3 protein: CASRRSLQGSNYGYTF. The part of the CDR3 DNA that was read is TGTGCCAGTAGAAGGAGCCTCCAGGGTTCTAACTATGGC.

This clone was seen at least ten times. The read gets to within 3 residues of the CDR3 end, and the germline J gene fills in the rest. The chain combines TRBV10-1 with TRBJ2-3; tentatively, D is TRBD1 or TRBD2 (5 bases each). This CDR3 has 13 residues. Looked up from germline, CDR1 is WNHNN and CDR2 is SYGVQD (reference sequence). Trimming removed 3 bases at V and 3 bases at J, with 7 bases between. CDR3 amino acids: CASSDEGTDTQYF. The part of the CDR3 DNA that was read is TGCGCCAGCAGTGACGAGGGGACAGATACG.

This clone was seen ten or more times. The CDR3 end is not reached by the read, which stops 3 residues before it; the germline J gene fills it in. The chain couples TRBV5-6 to TRBJ1-5, with TRBD1 as a possible D gene (5 bases). Germline V gene lookup returns CDR1 SGHDT and CDR2 YYEEEE. The CDR3 length is 15 residues. The V gene lost 4 bases and the J gene lost 4 bases, with 15 bases spanning the gap. The CDR3 sequence is CASSPWGGFNQPQHF. Partial CDR3 DNA: TGTGCCAGCAGCCCCTGGGGGGGGTTTAATCAGCCC.

Ten or more counts support this clone. The CDR3 spells CATRGASTDTQYF. CDR3 bases read: TGTGCCACCCGGGGGGCGAGCACAGATACG. The chain recombines TRBV7-2 with TRBJ2-3; D might be TRBD2 (7 bases). With the read ending 3 residues before the CDR3 end, the germline J gene is used to fill in that end. Germline values: CDR1 SGHTA, CDR2 FQGNSA. Trimming shortened V by 10 bases and J by 0 bases, and 11 bases separated the two germline ends. The CDR3 has 13 residues. Combining the CDR3 with reference TRBV7-2 and TRBJ2-3 gives the whole variable domain GAGVSQSPSNKVTEKGKDVELRCDPISGHTALYWYRQSLGQGLEFLIYFQGNSAPDKSGLPSDRFSAERTGGSVSTLTIQRTQQEDSAVYLCATRGASTDTQYFGPGTRLTVL.

There are a few counts of this clone. With the read ending 3 residues before the CDR3 end, the germline J gene is used to fill in that end. The chain is built from TRBV6-4 and TRBJ2-1; TRBD2 matches at 11 bases. The J segment lost 4 bases and the V segment lost 0 bases, leaving 5 bases of the junction unmatched. Germline CDR1 and CDR2: MRHNA and SNTAGT. The CDR3 runs to 17 residues. CDR3 region: CASSDSETSGTYNEQFF. The CDR3 DNA, read in part, is TGTGCCAGCAGTGACTCGGAGACTAGCGGGACATACAATGAG.

CDR3 region: CASKTGGRTEAFF. Partial CDR3 DNA: TGTGCCAGTAAAACAGGGGGGAGGACTGAA. The chain has TRBV19 and TRBJ1-1; 8 bases match TRBD1. Read sequence stops 3 residues before the CDR3 end, and the germline J gene provides the missing end. Germline CDR1 reads LNHDA; CDR2 reads SQIVND (reference sequence). Trimming at V came to 7 bases and at J to 5 bases, leaving 6 bases not matched to a gene. This CDR3 is 13 amino acids long.

CDR3 bases read: TGTGCCAGCAGCCCACAGGGGACAGGCGGTGACTATGGC. This encodes CASSPQGTGGDYG. The whole CDR3 protein reads CASSPQGTGGDYGYTF. The gene calls are TRBV7-8 and TRBJ1-2; 8 bases are shared with TRBD1. Sequencing ends 3 residues short of the CDR3 end; the germline J gene provides the rest. Germline V CDR1 and CDR2: SGHVS, FQNEAQ. This CDR3 contains 16 residues. Trimming at V came to 5 bases and at J to 3 bases, leaving 11 bases not matched to a gene.

Many counts were recorded for this clone. Here the CDR3 reads CASSETASTDTQYF. The DNA read from the CDR3 is TGCGCCAGCAGCGAGACAGCCAGCACAGATACG. The chain combines TRBV5-1 with TRBJ2-3; a weak D match, TRBD1 (5 bases). The CDR3 goes on 3 residues after the read ends, and that part is filled in from the germline J gene. Trimming took off 4 bases at V and 0 bases at J, with 9 bases between the two ends. The germline V gene encodes CDR1 SGHRS and CDR2 YFSETQ. CDR3 length: 14 amino acids.

This clone was counted many times. The read gets to within 3 residues of the CDR3 end, and the germline J gene fills in the rest. This rearrangement joins TRBV19 to TRBJ1-2, with 8 positions matching TRBD1. In germline, CDR1 is LNHDA, CDR2 SQIVND (reference sequence). The CDR3 totals 13 residues. The sequenced part of the CDR3 DNA is TGTGCCAGTAAGGGCCAGGGGGCGCAGGGC. Translated: CASKGQGAQG. The complete CDR3 reads CASKGQGAQGYTF.

In this sample, this clone turned up a few times. The CDR3 is cut off 3 residues early in the read; its end comes from the germline J gene. The chain uses TRBV7-9 and TRBJ1-6; TRBD1 matches 9 bases. The CDR3 covers 15 residues. V was pared by 0 bases and J by 10 bases, with 4 bases of the junction left unmatched. Germline-derived CDR1 and CDR2 are SEHNR and FQNEAQ (reference sequence). The sequenced part of the CDR3 DNA is TGTGCCAGCAGCTTAGCCTCGACAGGGGGATCACCC. It encodes CASSLASTGGSP. The full CDR3 sequence reads CASSLASTGGSPLHF. Drawing the rest from reference TRBV7-9 and TRBJ1-6, the complete variable domain is DTGVSQNPRHKITKRGQNVTFRCDPISEHNRLYWYRQTLGQGPEFLTYFQNEAQLEKSRLLSDRFSAERPKGSFSTLEIQRTEQGDSAMYLCASSLASTGGSPLHFGNGTRLTVT.

Details on this clone: The read comes to an end 3 residues before the CDR3 does, leaving the germline J gene to fill in the end. The rearrangement joins TRBV19 to TRBJ1-5; D possibly corresponds to TRBD1 (5 bases). V was trimmed by 8 bases and J by 7 bases, leaving 15 bases between them. The germline V gene has CDR1 LNHDA and CDR2 SQIVND (reference sequence). The CDR3 length is 13 residues. The CDR3 region is CASRSGGSQPQHF. The covered CDR3 bases are TGTGCCAGTCGCTCGGGGGGTTCACAGCCC.

About this clone: The read finishes 3 residues shy of the CDR3 end, and the germline J gene is used to complete it. The J gene is TRBJ1-2, the V gene TRBV19; D possibly corresponds to TRBD1 (5 bases). Germline CDR1 and CDR2: LNHDA and SQIVND (reference sequence). Trimming took 3 bases from V and 7 from J, leaving 15 bases between them. This CDR3 has 14 residues. CDR3 bases read: TGTGCCAGTAGTATTGGGGGGTACACCCGTGGC. Protein product: CASSIGGYTRG. Given in full, the CDR3 is CASSIGGYTRGYTF.

Many counts were recorded for this clone. CDR3 DNA, as far as it was read: TGCGCCAGCAGCTTGTTAGACAGTGCCCACTACGAG. Its translation is CASSLLDSAHYE. The CDR3 in its entirety is CASSLLDSAHYEQYF. The V and J genes are TRBV5-1 and TRBJ2-7; a possible D gene is TRBD1 (5 bases). Read coverage stops 3 residues before the CDR3 terminus; the germline J gene supplies the remainder. This CDR3 is built from 15 residues. Germline V gives CDR1 SGHRS, CDR2 YFSETQ. Trimming left V 1 base short and J 3 bases short, with 14 bases between. Based on the CDR3 plus reference TRBV5-1 and TRBJ2-7, the full variable domain is KAGVTQTPRYLIKTRGQQVTLSCSPISGHRSVSWYQQTPGQGLQFLFEYFSETQRNKGNFPGRFSGRQFSNSRSEMNVSTLELGDSALYLCASSLLDSAHYEQYFGPGTRLTVT.

In its sample, this clone was seen many times. The read stops 3 residues short of the end of the CDR3; the missing end is completed from the germline J gene. The chain carries TRBV5-1 and TRBJ1-5; no definite D call. The CDR3 has 16 amino acids. Trimming shortened V by 4 bases and J by 1 base, and 15 bases separated the two germline ends. Germline CDR1 reads SGHRS; CDR2 reads YFSETQ. CDR3 DNA, as far as it was read: TGCGCCAGCAGCCCCGGGGAGGGTTTAAGCAATCAGCCC. Translating it yields CASSPGEGLSNQP. The whole CDR3 reads CASSPGEGLSNQPQHF.

This clone has only a few counts. The CDR3 end lies 3 residues beyond the end of the read and is filled in from the germline J gene. The chain carries TRBV10-1 and TRBJ2-5; 13 nucleotides line up with TRBD2. This CDR3 is built from 17 residues. CDR1 WNHNN and CDR2 SYGVQD come from the germline V gene (reference sequence). Unmatched junction bases numbered 10, after V lost 4 bases and J lost 5 bases. CDR3 DNA, as far as it was read: TGCGCCAGCAGTGCCGGTTTAACTAGCGGGGGGGGCGAGACC. Protein: CASSAGLTSGGGET. In full, the CDR3 reads CASSAGLTSGGGETQYF.

This clone was recorded many times. The missing CDR3 end, 3 residues past where the read stops, is filled in from the germline J gene. The J gene is TRBJ1-5, the V gene TRBV2; D might be TRBD1 (5 bases). This CDR3 contains 15 residues. V shed 6 bases and J shed 0 bases, with 12 bases lying between them. The germline gives CDR1 SNHLY, CDR2 FYNNEI. CDR3 protein: CASRKQEVSNQPQHF. The sequenced part of the CDR3 DNA is TGTGCCAGCAGGAAACAGGAGGTTAGCAATCAGCCC. The full variable domain, with the rest looked up from reference TRBV2 and TRBJ1-5, is EPEVTQTPSHQVTQMGQEVILRCVPISNHLYFYWYRQILGQKVEFLVSFYNNEISEKSEIFDDQFSVERPDGSNFTLKIRSTKLEDSAMYFCASRKQEVSNQPQHFGDGTRLSIL.

This clone has ten or more counts. The read terminates 3 residues ahead of where the CDR3 ends, so the germline J gene completes it. The genes are TRBV7-9 and TRBJ1-4, with TRBD1 matching over 8 bases. CDR3 size: 15 residues. Looked up from germline, CDR1 is SEHNR and CDR2 is FQNEAQ (reference sequence). With 4 bases clipped from V and 6 bases from J, the junction kept 7 bases outside the gene matches. The CDR3 bases that were read are TGTGCCAGCAGCTCCGGACAGGGTCGATATGAAAAA. It codes for CASSSGQGRYEK. The CDR3 as a whole reads CASSSGQGRYEKLFF.

This clone was seen repeatedly, ten times or more. CDR3 bases read: TGTGCCTGGAGTTCAACAGACAGGGCGGGCGAAAAA. Residues: CAWSSTDRAGEK. The CDR3 in its entirety is CAWSSTDRAGEKLFF. The V gene is TRBV30, the J gene TRBJ1-4; 7 bases match TRBD1. The read ends 3 residues early relative to the CDR3; the germline J gene fills the gap. The germline CDR1 and CDR2 sequences are GTSNPN and SVGIG (reference sequence). The length of the CDR3 is 15 residues. The V segment lost 2 bases and the J segment 8 bases; nucleotides outside the gene matches: 11.

The sample holds many counts of this clone. With the read ending 3 residues before the CDR3 end, the germline J gene is used to fill in that end. V usage is TRBV7-9 and J usage is TRBJ2-7; 9 bases are shared with TRBD1. The CDR3 spans 15 residues. Germline CDR1 is SEHNR and CDR2 is FQNEAQ (reference sequence). V lost 2 bases and J lost 3; bases outside the gene matches: 5. The CDR3 sequence is CASSLQGTGFYEQYF. The DNA read from the CDR3 is TGTGCCAGCAGCTTACAAGGGACAGGGTTCTACGAG.

To note about this clone: The missing CDR3 end, 3 residues past where the read stops, is filled in from the germline J gene. The gene calls are TRBV5-1 and TRBJ2-4, with 9 bases that match TRBD1. Germline CDR1 and CDR2: SGHRS and YFSETQ. This CDR3 has 13 amino acids. The sequenced part of the CDR3 DNA is TGCGCCAGCAGCGGACAGGGGCGCTATGGT. Translating it yields CASSGQGRYG. The full CDR3 protein is CASSGQGRYGQYF.

At least ten counts were recorded for this clone. Read coverage stops 3 residues before the CDR3 terminus; the germline J gene supplies the remainder. This chain joins TRBV19 and TRBJ2-2; D may be TRBD2 (5 bases). This CDR3 has 15 residues. Deletions cut 7 bases from V and 7 bases from J, with 19 bases between. Germline CDR1 LNHDA, CDR2 SQIVND (reference sequence). The covered CDR3 bases are TGTGCCAGTATAACCCGGCTAGCTGAGGGCGGGGAG. It translates to CASITRLAEGGE. In full, the CDR3 is CASITRLAEGGELFF.

This clone was seen many times. The missing CDR3 end, 3 residues past where the read stops, is filled in from the germline J gene. The sample has other DNA sequences that encode this CDR3 too. The chain links TRBV6-1 to TRBJ2-5; D possibly corresponds to TRBD1 (6 bases). The CDR3 covers 12 residues. The germline gives CDR1 MNHNS, CDR2 SASEGT. Trimming removed 3 bases at V and 4 bases at J, with 6 bases between. Here the CDR3 reads CASSDRGETQYF. CDR3 DNA, as far as it was read: TGTGCCAGCAGTGACAGGGGAGAGACC.

The table lists this clone with many counts. Sequencing ends 3 residues short of the CDR3 end; the germline J gene provides the rest. The chain couples TRBV20-1 to TRBJ2-7; 9 bases line up with TRBD2. This CDR3 is built from 12 residues. V gave up 6 bases and J gave up 6 bases; unmatched junction bases: 6. Germline CDR1 and CDR2: DFQATT and SNEGSKA (reference sequence). The covered CDR3 bases are TGCAGTGCAACAAGCGGGAGGAGCGAG. Residues: CSATSGRSE. The full CDR3 protein is CSATSGRSEQYF.

This clone was counted only a few times. The CDR3 end falls 3 residues outside the read, so it is completed with the germline J gene. The rearrangement links TRBV7-6 to TRBJ1-1; no definite D call. The CDR3 length is 15 residues. With 0 bases removed from V and 4 bases from J, the gap between germline ends came to 12 bases. Germline V gives CDR1 SGHVS, CDR2 FNYEAQ. The CDR3 loop is CASSLAPSGGTEAFF. The DNA read from the CDR3 is TGTGCCAGCAGCTTAGCCCCCTCAGGAGGCACTGAA.

The table lists this clone with a few counts. With the read ending 3 residues before the CDR3 end, the germline J gene is used to fill in that end. This sequence joins TRBV19 and TRBJ1-5; perhaps TRBD1 as D (6 bases). This CDR3 contains 14 residues. Trimming pared 3 bases from V and 7 bases from J, leaving 13 bases between. In germline, CDR1 is LNHDA, CDR2 SQIVND (reference sequence). The CDR3 sequence is CASSIGAQGQPQHF. The sequenced part of the CDR3 DNA is TGTGCCAGTAGTATCGGGGCCCAGGGGCAGCCC.

This clone has a count of ten or more. CDR3 sequence reads: CSADQGFEGEQFF. The sequenced CDR3 bases are TGCAGTGCGGACCAGGGTTTTGAGGGTGAG. The chain links TRBV20-1 to TRBJ2-1; D is tentatively TRBD1 or TRBD2 (5 bases each). The CDR3 is cut off 3 residues early in the read; its end comes from the germline J gene. This CDR3 spans 13 amino acids. Trimming removed 6 bases from V and 9 bases from J, with 18 bases in between. Germline CDR1 is DFQATT and CDR2 is SNEGSKA (reference sequence).

The sample holds many counts of this clone. The CDR3 is CASSSDRYSGNTIYF. The covered CDR3 bases are TGTGCCAGCAGCTCTGACAGATACTCTGGAAACACC. The chain combines TRBV7-6 with TRBJ1-3, with D possibly being TRBD1 (5 bases). The read is 3 residues too short to cover the CDR3 end, so that end is filled in from the germline J gene. V gave up 4 bases and J gave up 0 bases, with 10 bases separating them. This CDR3 comprises 15 residues. Germline V lookup: CDR1 SGHVS, CDR2 FNYEAQ.

This clone was seen many times. The DNA ends 3 residues before the CDR3 does, and the rest of the CDR3 is filled in from the germline J gene. This chain connects TRBV6-1 to TRBJ2-7, with D possibly being TRBD1 (5 bases). Trimming removed 3 bases from V and 2 bases from J, with 17 bases in between. The CDR3 has 16 residues. Germline V gene data show CDR1 as MNHNS and CDR2 as SASEGT. The CDR3 spells CASSDGFRGAPYEQYF. CDR3 DNA (partial): TGTGCCAGCAGTGATGGGTTTAGGGGCGCTCCCTACGAG.

This clone has a count of ten or more. The CDR3 end lies 3 residues beyond the end of the read and is filled in from the germline J gene. The V gene is TRBV7-3, the J gene TRBJ2-4; 7 bases match TRBD1. Germline V gene data show CDR1 as SGHTA and CDR2 as FQGTGA. There are 15 residues in the CDR3. The J segment lost 3 bases and the V segment lost 3 bases, leaving 5 bases of the junction unmatched. Partial CDR3 DNA: TGTGCCAGCAGCTTCGGTAGGGACAGCAAAAACATT. Protein: CASSFGRDSKNI. The CDR3, in full, reads CASSFGRDSKNIQYF.

This clone was recorded at least ten times. The CDR3 extends 3 residues past the end of the read, so its final part is completed from the germline J gene. The chain joins TRBV7-6 to TRBJ1-6, with TRBD1 as a possible D gene (5 bases). V was clipped by 1 base and J by 7 bases, with 8 bases between them. This CDR3 comprises 14 residues. CDR1 and CDR2 from the germline V gene are SGHVS and FNYEAQ. The CDR3 loop is CASSLGGGNSPLHF. The covered CDR3 bases are TGTGCCAGCAGCTTAGGGGGGGGAAATTCACCC.